The table lists the clone carrying this T cell receptor beta chain with many counts. Its antigen is undetermined. The data originate from a study of T cells in Graves' hyperthyroidism and ophthalmopathy. The study, taken as a whole, reports: In the blood, most expanded thyroid clonotypes above 0.001 appeared as well.

Amplified TCR beta CDR3 regions derived from RNA transcripts. HTBI primers were the set used in a first-round RT-PCR of the TCR CDR3. TCRdb reanalysed the multiplex PCR reads using MiXCR and keeps one entry per CDR3 protein. The table lists about 740,000 distinct CDR3 sequences, roughly 15% of them singletons, with about a tenth in the top ten. Germline values: CDR1 KGHSH, CDR2 LQKENI. The CDR3 is 15 residues long. The V gene end was trimmed by 3 bases and the J gene end by 3 bases; junction bases not matched to a gene: 3. The chain carries TRBV18 and TRBJ1-1, with TRBD1 matching over 11 bases. The TCR comes from a woman aged 18-29 years with Graves' hyperthyroidism. The sequenced sample consisted of blood. The CDR3, as DNA: TGTGCCAGCTCACCGGGACAGGGGGAGTACACTGAAGCTTTCTTT. Its protein product is CASSPGQGEYTEAFF. The full variable domain, with the rest looked up from reference TRBV18 and TRBJ1-1, is NAGVMQNPRHLVRRRGQEARLRCSPMKGHSHVYWYRQLPEEGLKFMVYLQKENIIDESGMPKERFSAEFPKEGPSILRIQQVVRGDSAAYFCASSPGQGEYTEAFFGQGTRLTVV.